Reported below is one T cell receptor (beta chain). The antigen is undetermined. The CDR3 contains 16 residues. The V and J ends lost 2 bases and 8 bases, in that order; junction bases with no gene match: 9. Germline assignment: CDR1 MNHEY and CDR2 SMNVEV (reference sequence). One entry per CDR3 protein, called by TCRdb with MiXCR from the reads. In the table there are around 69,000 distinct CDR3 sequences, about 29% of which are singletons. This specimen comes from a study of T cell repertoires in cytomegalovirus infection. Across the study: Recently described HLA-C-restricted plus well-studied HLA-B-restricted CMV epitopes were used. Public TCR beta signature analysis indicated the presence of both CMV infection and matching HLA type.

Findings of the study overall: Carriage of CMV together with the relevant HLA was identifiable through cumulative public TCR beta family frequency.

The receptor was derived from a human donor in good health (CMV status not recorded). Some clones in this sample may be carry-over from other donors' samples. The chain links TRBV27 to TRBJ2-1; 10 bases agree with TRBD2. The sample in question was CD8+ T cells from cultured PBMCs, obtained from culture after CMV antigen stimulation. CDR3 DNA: TGTGCCAGCAGTTTAGCTGGACTAGCGGCGGTTGATGAGCAGTTCTTC. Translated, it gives CASSLAGLAAVDEQFF.